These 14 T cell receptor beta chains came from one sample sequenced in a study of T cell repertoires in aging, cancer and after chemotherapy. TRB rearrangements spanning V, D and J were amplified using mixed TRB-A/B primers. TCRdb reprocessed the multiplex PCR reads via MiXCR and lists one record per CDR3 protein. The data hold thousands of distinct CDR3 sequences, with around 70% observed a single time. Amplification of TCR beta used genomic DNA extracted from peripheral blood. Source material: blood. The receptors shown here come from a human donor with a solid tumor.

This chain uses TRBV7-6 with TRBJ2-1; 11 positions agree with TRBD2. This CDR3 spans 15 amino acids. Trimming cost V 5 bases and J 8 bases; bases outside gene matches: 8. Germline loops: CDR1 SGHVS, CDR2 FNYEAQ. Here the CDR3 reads CASSPTSGTLDEQFF. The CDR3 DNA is TGTGCCAGCAGCCCGACTAGCGGGACCCTCGATGAGCAGTTCTTC.

In DNA, the CDR3 is TGTGCCATCGGTTGGTTCGGGGCCAACGTCCTGACTTTC. Translation: CAIGWFGANVLTF. This chain uses TRBV6-5 with TRBJ2-6, with D hard to call. CDR1 MNHEY and CDR2 SVGAGI come from the germline V gene. Trimming stripped 10 bases from V and 4 bases from J, with 11 bases between. The CDR3 covers 13 residues.

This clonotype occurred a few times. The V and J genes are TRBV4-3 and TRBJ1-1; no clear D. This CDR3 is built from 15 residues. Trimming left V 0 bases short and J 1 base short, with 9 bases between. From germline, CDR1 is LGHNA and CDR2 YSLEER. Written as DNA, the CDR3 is TGCGCCAGCAGCCAAGATATCGGGGAGAACACTGAAGCTTTCTTT. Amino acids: CASSQDIGENTEAFF.

For the CDR3, the DNA is TGTGCCAGCAGTACCGATCTGACATATGGCACTGAAGCTTTCTTT. Translated: CASSTDLTYGTEAFF. V usage is TRBV6-6 and J usage is TRBJ1-1; D not certain. Looked up from germline, CDR1 is MNHNY and CDR2 is SVGAGI (reference sequence). The CDR3 has 15 amino acids. Trimming left V 5 bases short and J 4 bases short, with 17 bases between.

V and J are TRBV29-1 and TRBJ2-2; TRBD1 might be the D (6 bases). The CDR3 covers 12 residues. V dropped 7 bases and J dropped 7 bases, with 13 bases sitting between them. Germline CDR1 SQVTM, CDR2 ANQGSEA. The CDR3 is CSAMGAIGELFF. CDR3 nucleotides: TGCAGCGCCATGGGGGCCATCGGGGAGCTGTTTTTT.

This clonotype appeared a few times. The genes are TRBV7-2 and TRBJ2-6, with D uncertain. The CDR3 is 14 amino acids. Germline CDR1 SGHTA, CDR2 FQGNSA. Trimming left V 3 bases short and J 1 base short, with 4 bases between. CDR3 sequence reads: CASSLESGANVLTF. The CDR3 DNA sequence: TGTGCCAGCAGCTTGGAGTCTGGGGCCAACGTCCTGACTTTC. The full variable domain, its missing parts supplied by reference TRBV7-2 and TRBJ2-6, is GAGVSQSPSNKVTEKGKDVELRCDPISGHTALYWYRQSLGQGLEFLIYFQGNSAPDKSGLPSDRFSAERTGGSVSTLTIQRTQQEDSAVYLCASSLESGANVLTFGAGSRLTVL.

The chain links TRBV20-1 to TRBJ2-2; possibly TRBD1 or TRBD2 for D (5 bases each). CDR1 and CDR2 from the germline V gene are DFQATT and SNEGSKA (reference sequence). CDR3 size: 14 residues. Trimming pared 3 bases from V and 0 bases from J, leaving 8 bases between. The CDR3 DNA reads TGCAGTGCTAGTGGGACCGCGAACACCGGGGAGCTGTTTTTT. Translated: CSASGTANTGELFF.

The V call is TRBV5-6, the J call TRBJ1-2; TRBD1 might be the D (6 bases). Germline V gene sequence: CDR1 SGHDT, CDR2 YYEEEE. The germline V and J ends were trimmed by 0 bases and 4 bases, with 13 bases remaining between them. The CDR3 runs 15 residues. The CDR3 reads CASSLVGGKSYGYTF. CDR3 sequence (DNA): TGTGCCAGCAGCTTGGTAGGGGGGAAGAGCTATGGCTACACCTTC.

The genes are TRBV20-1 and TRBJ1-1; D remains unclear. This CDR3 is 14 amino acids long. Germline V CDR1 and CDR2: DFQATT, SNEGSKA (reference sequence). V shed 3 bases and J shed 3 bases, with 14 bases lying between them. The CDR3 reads CSARDARSDTEAFF. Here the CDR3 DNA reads TGCAGTGCTAGGGACGCTCGTTCGGACACTGAAGCTTTCTTT.

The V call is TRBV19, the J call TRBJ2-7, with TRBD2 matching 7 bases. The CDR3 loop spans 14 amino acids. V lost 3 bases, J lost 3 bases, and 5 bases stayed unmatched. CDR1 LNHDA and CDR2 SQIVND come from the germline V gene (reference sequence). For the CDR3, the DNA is TGTGCCAGTAGTATGGGAGGGTTGGACTACGAGCAGTACTTC. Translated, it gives CASSMGGLDYEQYF.

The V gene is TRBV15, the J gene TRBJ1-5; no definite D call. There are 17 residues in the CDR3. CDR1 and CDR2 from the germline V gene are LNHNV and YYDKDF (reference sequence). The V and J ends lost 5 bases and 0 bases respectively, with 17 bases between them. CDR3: CATSRNPALDSNQPQHF. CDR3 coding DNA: TGTGCCACCAGCCGCAACCCGGCACTAGATAGCAATCAGCCCCAGCATTTT.

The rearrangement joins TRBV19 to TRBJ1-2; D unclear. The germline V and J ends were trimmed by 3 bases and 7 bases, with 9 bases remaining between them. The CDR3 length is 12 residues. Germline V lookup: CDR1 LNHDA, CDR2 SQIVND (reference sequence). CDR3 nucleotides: TGTGCCAGTAGTATGGCAGGAGTTGGCTACACCTTC. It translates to CASSMAGVGYTF.

CDR3 sequence: CASSQDITGGHNSPLHF. DNA for the CDR3: TGCGCCAGCAGCCAAGACATTACAGGGGGCCATAATTCACCCCTCCACTTT. This rearrangement joins TRBV4-3 to TRBJ1-6, with TRBD1 matching 9 bases. J gave up 5 bases and V 0 bases, and 5 bases lay outside the gene matches. Germline loops: CDR1 LGHNA, CDR2 YSLEER. There are 17 residues in the CDR3.

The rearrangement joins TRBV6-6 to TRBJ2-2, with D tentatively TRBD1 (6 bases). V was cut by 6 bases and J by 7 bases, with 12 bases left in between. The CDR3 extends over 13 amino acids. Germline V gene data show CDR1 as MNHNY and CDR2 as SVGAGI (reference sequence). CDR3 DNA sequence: TGTGCCAGCAGCACTACAGGGATCGGGGAGCTGTTTTTT. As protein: CASSTTGIGELFF.